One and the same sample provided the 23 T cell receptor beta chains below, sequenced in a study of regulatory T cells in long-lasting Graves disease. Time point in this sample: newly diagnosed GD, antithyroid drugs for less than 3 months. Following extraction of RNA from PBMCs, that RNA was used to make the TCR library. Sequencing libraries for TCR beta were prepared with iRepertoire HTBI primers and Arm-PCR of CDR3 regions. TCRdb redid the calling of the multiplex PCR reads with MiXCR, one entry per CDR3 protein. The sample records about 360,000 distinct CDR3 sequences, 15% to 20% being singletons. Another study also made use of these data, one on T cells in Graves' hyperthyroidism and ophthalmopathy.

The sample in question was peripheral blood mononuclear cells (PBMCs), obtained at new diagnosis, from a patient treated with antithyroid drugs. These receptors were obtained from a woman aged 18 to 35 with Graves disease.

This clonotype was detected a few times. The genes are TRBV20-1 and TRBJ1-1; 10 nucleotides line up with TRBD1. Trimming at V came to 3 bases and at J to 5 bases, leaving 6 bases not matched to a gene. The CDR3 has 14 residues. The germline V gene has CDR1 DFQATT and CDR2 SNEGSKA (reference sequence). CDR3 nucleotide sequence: TGCAGTGCTAGGACCGGGACAGGGGAGACTGAAGCTTTCTTT. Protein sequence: CSARTGTGETEAFF.

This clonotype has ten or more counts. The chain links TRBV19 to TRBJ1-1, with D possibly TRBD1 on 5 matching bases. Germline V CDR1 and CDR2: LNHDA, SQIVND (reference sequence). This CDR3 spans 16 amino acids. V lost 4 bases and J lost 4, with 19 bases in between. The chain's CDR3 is CASSTPRDSWTTEAFF. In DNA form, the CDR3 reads TGTGCCAGTAGTACCCCCAGGGACTCCTGGACCACTGAAGCTTTCTTT.

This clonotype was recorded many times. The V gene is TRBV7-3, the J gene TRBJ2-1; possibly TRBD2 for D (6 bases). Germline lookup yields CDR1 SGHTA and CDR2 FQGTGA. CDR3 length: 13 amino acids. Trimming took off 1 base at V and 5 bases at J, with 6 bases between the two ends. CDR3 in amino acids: CASSLRLDNEQFF. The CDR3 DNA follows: TGTGCCAGCAGCTTAAGACTAGACAATGAGCAGTTCTTC.

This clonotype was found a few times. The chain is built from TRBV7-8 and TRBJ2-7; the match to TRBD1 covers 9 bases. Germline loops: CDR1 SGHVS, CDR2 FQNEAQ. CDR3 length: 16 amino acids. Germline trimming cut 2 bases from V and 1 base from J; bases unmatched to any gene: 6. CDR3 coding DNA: TGTGCCAGCAGCTTACCTGGACAGGGGAGTTCCTACGAGCAGTACTTC. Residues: CASSLPGQGSSYEQYF.

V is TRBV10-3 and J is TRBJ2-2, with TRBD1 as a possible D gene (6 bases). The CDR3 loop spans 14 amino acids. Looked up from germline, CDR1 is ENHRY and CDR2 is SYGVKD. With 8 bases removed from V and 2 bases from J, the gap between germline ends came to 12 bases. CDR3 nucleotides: TGTGCCATCCGGCAGGGGATAAACACCGGGGAGCTGTTTTTT. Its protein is CAIRQGINTGELFF.

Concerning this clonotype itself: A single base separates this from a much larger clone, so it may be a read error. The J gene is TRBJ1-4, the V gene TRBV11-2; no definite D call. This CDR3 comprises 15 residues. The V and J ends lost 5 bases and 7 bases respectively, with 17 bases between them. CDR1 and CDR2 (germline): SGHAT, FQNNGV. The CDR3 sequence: CASSRALGSSEKLFF. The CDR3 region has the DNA TGTGCCAGCAGCCGAGCTCTGGGGTCAAGTGAAAAACTGTTTTTT.

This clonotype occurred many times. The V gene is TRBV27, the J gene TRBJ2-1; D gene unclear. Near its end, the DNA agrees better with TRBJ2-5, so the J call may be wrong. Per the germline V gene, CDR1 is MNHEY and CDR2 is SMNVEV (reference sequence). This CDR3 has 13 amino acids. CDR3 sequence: CASSLSAQETQYF. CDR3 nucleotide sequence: TGTGCCAGCAGTTTATCCGCCCAAGAGACCCAGTACTTC.

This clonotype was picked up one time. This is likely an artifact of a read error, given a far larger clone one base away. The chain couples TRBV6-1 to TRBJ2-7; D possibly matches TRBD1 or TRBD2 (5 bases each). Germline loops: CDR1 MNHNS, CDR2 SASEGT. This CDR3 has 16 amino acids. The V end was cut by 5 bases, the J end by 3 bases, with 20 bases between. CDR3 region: CASSTPLRGTNYEQYF. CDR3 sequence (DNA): TGTGCCAGCAGTACCCCTCTCCGGGGCACAAACTACGAGCAGTACTTC.

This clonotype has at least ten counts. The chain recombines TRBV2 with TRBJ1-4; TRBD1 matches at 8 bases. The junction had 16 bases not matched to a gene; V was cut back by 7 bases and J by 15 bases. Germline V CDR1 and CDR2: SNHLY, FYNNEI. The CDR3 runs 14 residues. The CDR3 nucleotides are TGTGCCAGCAACCCCGGGACAGGATCTTTTAGGGTGTTTTTT. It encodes CASNPGTGSFRVFF.

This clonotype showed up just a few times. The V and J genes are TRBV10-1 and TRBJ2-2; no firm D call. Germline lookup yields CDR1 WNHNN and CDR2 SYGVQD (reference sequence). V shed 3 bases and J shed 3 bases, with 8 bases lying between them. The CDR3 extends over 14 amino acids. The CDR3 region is CASSENWDTGELFF. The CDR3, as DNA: TGCGCCAGCAGTGAAAACTGGGACACCGGGGAGCTGTTTTTT.

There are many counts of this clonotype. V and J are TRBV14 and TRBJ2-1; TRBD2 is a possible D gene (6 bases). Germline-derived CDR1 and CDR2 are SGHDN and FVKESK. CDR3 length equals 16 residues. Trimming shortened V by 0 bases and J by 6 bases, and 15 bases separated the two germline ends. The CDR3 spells CASSQDITGVFNEQFF. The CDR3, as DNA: TGTGCCAGCAGCCAAGATATCACGGGAGTTTTCAATGAGCAGTTCTTC.

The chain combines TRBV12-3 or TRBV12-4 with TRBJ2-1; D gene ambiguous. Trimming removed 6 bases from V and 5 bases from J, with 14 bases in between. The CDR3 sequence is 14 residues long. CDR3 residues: CASSWTGEDNEQFF. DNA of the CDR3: TGTGCCAGCAGCTGGACCGGAGAGGACAATGAGCAGTTCTTC.

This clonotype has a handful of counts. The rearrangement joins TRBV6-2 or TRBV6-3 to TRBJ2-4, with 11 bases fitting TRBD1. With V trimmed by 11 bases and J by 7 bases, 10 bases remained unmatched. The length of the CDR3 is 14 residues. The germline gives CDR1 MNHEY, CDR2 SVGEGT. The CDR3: CAGMTGTGGNIQYF. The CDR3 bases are TGTGCCGGCATGACTGGGACAGGGGGGAACATTCAGTACTTC.

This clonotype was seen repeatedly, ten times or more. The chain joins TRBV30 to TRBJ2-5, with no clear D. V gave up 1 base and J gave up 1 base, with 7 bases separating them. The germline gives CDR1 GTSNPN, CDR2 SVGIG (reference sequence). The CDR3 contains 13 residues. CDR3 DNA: TGTGCCTGGAGTGCCGGCCTCCAAGAGACCCAGTACTTC. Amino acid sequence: CAWSAGLQETQYF.

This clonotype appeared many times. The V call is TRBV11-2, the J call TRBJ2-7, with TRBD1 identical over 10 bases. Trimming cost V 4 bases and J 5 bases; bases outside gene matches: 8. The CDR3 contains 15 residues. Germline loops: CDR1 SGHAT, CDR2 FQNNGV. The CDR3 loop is CASSSPGTGVHEQYF. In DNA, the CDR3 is TGTGCCAGCAGCTCCCCGGGGACAGGGGTCCACGAGCAGTACTTC. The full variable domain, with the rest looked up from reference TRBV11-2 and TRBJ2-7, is EAGVAQSPRYKIIEKRQSVAFWCNPISGHATLYWYQQILGQGPKLLIQFQNNGVVDDSQLPKDRFSAERLKGVDSTLKIQPAKLEDSAVYLCASSSPGTGVHEQYFGPGTRLTVT.

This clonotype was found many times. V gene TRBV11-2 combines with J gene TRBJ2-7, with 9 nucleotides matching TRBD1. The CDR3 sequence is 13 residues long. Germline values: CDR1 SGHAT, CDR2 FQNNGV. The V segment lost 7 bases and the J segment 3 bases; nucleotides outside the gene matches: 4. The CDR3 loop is CASIGTGFYEQYF. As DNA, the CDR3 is TGTGCCAGCATTGGGACAGGGTTCTACGAGCAGTACTTC.

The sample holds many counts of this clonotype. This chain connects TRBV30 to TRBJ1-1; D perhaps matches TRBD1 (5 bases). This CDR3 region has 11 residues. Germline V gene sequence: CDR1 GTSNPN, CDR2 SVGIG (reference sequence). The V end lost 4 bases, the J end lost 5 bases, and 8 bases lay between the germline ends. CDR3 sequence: CAWNGGTEAFF. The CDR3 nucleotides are TGTGCCTGGAACGGGGGGACTGAAGCTTTCTTT. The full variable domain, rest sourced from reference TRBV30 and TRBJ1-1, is SQTIHQWPATLVQPVGSPLSLECTVEGTSNPNLYWYRQAAGRGLQLLFYSVGIGQISSEVPQNLSASRPQDRQFILSSKKLLLSDSGFYLCAWNGGTEAFFGQGTRLTVV.

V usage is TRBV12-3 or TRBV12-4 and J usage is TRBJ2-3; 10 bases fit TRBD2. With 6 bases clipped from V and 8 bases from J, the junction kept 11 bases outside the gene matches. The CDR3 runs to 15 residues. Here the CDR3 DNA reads TGTGCCAGCAGATTAAGCGGGAGGGCCGGTAGTACGCAGTATTTT. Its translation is CASRLSGRAGSTQYF.

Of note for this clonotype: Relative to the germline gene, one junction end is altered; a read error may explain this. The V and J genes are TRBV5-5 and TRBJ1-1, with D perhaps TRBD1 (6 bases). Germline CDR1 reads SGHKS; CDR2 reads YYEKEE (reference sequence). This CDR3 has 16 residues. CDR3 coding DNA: TGTGTCAGCAGCTTGGGTACAGGGTGGGGGAACACTGAAGCTTTCTTT. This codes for CVSSLGTGWGNTEAFF.

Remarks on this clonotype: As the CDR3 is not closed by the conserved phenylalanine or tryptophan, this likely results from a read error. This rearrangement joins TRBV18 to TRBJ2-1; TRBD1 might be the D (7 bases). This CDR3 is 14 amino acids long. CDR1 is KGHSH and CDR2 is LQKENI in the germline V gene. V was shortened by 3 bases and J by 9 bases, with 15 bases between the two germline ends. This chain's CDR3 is CASSPPGRGAEQFV. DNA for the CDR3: TGTGCCAGCTCACCGCCGGGCAGGGGGGCTGAGCAGTTCGTC.

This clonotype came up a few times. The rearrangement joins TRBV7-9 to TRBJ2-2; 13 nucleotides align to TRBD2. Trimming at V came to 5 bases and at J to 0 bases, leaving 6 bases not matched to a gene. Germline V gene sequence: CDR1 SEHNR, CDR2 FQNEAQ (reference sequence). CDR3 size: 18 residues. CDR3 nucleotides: TGTGCCAGCAGCCCCCGACTAGCGGGGGGCGCGAACACCGGGGAGCTGTTTTTT. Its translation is CASSPRLAGGANTGELFF.

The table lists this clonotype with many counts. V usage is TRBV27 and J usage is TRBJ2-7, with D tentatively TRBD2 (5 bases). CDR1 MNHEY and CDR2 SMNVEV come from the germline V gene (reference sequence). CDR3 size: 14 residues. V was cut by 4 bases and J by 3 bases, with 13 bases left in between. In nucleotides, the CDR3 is TGTGCCAGCAGTTGGTCTAGCCGTTACTACGAGCAGTACTTC. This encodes CASSWSSRYYEQYF.

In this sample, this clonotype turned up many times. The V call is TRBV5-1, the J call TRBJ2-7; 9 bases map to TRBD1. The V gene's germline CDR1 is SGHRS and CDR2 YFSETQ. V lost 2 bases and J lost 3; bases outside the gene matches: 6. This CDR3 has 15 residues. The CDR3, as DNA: TGCGCCAGCAGCTTAGGGGGGACAGGGAACTACGAGCAGTACTTC. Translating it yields CASSLGGTGNYEQYF.